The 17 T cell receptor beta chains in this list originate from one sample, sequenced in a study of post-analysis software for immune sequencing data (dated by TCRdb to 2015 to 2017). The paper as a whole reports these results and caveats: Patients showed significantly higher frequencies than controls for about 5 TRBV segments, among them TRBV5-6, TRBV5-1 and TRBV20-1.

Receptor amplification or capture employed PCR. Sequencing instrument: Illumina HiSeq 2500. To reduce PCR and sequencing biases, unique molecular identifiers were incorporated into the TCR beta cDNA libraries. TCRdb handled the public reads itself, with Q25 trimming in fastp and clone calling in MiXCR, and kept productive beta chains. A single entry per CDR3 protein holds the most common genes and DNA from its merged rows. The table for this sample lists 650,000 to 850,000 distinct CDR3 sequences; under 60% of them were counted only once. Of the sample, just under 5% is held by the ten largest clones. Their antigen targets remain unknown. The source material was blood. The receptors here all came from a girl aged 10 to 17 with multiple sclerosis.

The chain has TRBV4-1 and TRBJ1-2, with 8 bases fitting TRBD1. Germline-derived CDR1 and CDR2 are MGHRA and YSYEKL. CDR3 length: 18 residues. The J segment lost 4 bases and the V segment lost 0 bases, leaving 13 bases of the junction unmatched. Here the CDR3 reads CASSQEPGDRGQIYGYTF. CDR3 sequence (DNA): TGCGCCAGCAGCCAAGAACCGGGAGACAGGGGCCAAATCTATGGCTACACCTTC.

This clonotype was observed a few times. CDR3 amino acids: CSVEGQGARYEQYF. DNA of the CDR3: TGCAGCGTTGAGGGACAGGGGGCGCGTTACGAGCAGTACTTC. The genes are TRBV29-1 and TRBJ2-5; TRBD1 aligns across 12 bases. The J call may not be correct, given that the DNA end is closer to TRBJ2-7. The V gene's germline CDR1 is SQVTM and CDR2 ANQGSEA. The CDR3 is 14 amino acids.

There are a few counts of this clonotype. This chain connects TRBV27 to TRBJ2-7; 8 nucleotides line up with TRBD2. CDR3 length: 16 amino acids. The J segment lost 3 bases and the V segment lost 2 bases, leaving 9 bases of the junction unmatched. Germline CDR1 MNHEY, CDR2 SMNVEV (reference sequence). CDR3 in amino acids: CASSLRALAGIYEQYF. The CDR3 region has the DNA TGTGCCAGCAGTTTACGGGCCTTAGCGGGGATCTACGAGCAGTACTTC.

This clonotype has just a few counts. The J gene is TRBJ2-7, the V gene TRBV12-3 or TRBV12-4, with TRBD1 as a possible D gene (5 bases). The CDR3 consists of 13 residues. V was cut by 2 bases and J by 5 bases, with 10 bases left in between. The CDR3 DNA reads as TGTGCCAGCAGTTTATTAGGGGCCGACGAGCAGTACTTC. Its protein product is CASSLLGADEQYF.

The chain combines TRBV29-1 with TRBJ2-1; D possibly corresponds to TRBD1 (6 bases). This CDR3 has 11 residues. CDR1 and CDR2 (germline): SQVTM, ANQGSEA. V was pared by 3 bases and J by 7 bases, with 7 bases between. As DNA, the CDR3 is TGCAGCGTTGATACAGGGAATGAGCAGTTCTTC. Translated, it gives CSVDTGNEQFF.

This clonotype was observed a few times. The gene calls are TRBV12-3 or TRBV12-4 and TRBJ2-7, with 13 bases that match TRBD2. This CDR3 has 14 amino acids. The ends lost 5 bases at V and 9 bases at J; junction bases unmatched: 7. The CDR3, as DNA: TGTGCCAGCAGTCCGGGACTAGCGGGAAGTGTGCAGTACTTC. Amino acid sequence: CASSPGLAGSVQYF.

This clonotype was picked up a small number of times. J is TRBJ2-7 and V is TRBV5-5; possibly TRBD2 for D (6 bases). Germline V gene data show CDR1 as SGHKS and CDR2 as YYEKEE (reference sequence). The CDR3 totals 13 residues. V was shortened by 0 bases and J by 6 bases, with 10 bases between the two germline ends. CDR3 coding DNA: TGTGCCAGCAGCTTGGGACTCGGGGGCGAGCAGTACTTC. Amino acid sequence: CASSLGLGGEQYF.

The DNA for the CDR3 is TGTGCCAGCATGATTAGCGGGAGTTACGAGCAGTACTTC. Amino acid sequence: CASMISGSYEQYF. V and J are TRBV12-3 or TRBV12-4 and TRBJ2-7; 9 bases are shared with TRBD2. V shed 7 bases, J shed 4 bases, and the junction held 5 bases outside the gene matches. The CDR3 has 13 residues.

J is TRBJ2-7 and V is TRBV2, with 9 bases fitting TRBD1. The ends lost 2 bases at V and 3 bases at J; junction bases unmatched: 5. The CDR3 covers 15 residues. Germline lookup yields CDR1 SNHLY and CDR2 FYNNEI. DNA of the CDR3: TGTGCCAGCAGTGAAAGGACAGGGGCCCTCTACGAGCAGTACTTC. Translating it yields CASSERTGALYEQYF.

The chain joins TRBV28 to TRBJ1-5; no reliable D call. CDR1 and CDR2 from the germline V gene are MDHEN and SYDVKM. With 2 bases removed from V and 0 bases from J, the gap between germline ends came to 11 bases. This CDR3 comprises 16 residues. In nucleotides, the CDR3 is TGTGCCAGCAGTTTAGACTCGCCCCATAGCAATCAGCCCCAGCATTTT. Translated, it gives CASSLDSPHSNQPQHF.

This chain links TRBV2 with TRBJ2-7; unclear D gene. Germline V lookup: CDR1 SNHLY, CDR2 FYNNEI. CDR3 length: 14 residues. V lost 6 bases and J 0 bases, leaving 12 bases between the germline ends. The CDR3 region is CASRPQRTSYEQYF. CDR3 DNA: TGTGCCAGCAGACCACAGAGGACCTCCTACGAGCAGTACTTC.

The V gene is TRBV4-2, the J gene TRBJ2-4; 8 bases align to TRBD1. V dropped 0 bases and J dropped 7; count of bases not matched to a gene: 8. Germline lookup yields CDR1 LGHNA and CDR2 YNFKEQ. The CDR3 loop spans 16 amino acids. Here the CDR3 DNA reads TGTGCCAGCAGCCAAGACAGGGGGCTATCCTCCAACATTCAGTACTTC. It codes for CASSQDRGLSSNIQYF.

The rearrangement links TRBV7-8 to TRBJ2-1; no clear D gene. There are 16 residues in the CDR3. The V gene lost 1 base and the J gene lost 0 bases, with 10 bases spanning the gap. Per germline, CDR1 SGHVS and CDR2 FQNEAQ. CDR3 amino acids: CASSLGQVFSYNEQFF. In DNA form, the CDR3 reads TGTGCCAGCAGCTTAGGCCAGGTCTTCTCCTACAATGAGCAGTTCTTC.

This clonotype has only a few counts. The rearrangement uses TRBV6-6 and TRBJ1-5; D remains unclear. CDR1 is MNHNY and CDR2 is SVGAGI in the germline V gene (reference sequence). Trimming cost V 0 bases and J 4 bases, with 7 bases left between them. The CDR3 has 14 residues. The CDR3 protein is CASSYSEQNQPQHF. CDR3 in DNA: TGTGCCAGCAGTTACTCGGAACAAAATCAGCCCCAGCATTTT.

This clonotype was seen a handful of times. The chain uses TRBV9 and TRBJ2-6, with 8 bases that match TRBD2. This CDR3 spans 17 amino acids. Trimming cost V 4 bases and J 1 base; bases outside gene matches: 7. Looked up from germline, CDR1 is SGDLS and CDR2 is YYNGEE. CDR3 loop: CASSLKTGGSGANVLTF. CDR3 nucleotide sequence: TGTGCCAGCAGCCTCAAGACGGGAGGGTCTGGGGCCAACGTCCTGACTTTC.

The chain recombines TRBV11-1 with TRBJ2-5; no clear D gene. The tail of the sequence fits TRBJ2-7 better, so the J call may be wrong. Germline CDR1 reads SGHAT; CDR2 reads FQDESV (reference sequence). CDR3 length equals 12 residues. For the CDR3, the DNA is TGTGCCAGCAGTTCTAGGGCCGACGAGCAGTACTTC. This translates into CASSSRADEQYF.

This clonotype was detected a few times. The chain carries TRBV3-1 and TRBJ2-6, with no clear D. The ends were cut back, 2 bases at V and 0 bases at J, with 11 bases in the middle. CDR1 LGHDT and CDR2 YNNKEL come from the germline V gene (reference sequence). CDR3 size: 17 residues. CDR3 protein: CASSQFEAPSGANVLTF. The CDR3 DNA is TGTGCCAGCAGCCAATTTGAGGCACCCTCTGGGGCCAACGTCCTGACTTTC.